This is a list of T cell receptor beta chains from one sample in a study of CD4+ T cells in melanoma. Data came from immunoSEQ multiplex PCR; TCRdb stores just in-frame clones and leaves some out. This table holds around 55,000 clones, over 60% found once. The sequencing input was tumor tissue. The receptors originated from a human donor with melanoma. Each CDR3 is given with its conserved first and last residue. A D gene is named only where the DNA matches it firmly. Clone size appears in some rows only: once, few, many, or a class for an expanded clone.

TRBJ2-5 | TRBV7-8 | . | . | CASSRNRLAQYF | TGTGCCAGCAGCCGTAACAGGTTGGCCCAGTACTTC
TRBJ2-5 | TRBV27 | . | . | CASSFLAAQETQYF | .
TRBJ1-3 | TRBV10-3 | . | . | CAIRGENTIYF | TGTGCCATCAGGGGGGAAAACACCATATATTTT
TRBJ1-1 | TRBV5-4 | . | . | CASSYNPSNTEAFF | TGTGCCAGCAGCTACAACCCGTCGAACACTGAAGCTTTCTTT
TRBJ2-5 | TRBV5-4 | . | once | CASSGRLGDQETQYF | TGTGCCAGCAGCGGTCGACTCGGGGACCAAGAGACCCAGTACTTC
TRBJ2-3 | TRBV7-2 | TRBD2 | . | CASSLVTSGGPHTDTQYF | TGTGCCAGCAGCTTAGTGACTAGCGGGGGCCCCCACACAGATACGCAGTATTTT
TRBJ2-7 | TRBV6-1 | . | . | CASRAGLSSYEQYF | TGTGCCAGCAGGGCCGGACTGAGCTCCTACGAGCAGTACTTC
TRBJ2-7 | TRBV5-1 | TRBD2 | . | CASSLDRGGKYF | TGCGCCAGCAGCCTGGACCGGGGGGGAAAGTACTTC
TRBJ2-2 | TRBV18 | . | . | CASSTGNTGELFF | TGTGCCAGCTCCACAGGGAACACCGGGGAGCTGTTTTTT
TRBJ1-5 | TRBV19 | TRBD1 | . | CASSNQGAFQPQHF | TGTGCCAGTAGTAATCAGGGGGCTTTTCAGCCCCAGCATTTT
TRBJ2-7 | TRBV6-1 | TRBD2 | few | CASSEIYGPGGRDEQYF | TGTGCCAGCAGTGAAATCTATGGCCCGGGGGGGCGCGACGAGCAGTACTTC
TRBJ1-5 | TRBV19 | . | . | CASSRMGVYSNQPQHF | TGTGCCAGTAGTCGGATGGGAGTCTATAGCAATCAGCCCCAGCATTTT
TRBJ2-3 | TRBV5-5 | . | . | CASSQGIGLTDTQYF | TGCGCCAGCAGCCAAGGAATAGGCCTCACTGATACGCAGTATTTT
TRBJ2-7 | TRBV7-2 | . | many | CASSLASNYEQYF | TGTGCCAGCAGCTTGGCCTCAAACTACGAGCAGTACTTC
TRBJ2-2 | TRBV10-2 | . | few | CASTSTGELFF | TGCGCCAGCACTTCCACCGGGGAGCTGTTTTTT
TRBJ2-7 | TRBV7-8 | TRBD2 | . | CASSLFQLAGGHEQYF | TGTGCCAGCAGCTTATTCCAGCTAGCGGGGGGTCACGAGCAGTACTTC
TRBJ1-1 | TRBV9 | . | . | CASSVVLGDTEAFF | TGTGCCAGCAGCGTAGTGCTGGGAGACACTGAAGCTTTCTTT
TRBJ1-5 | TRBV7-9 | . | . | CASGHSNQPQHF | TGTGCCAGCGGGCATAGCAATCAGCCCCAGCATTTT
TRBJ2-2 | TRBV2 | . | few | CASSGDGHGELFF | TGTGCCAGCAGTGGGGACGGCCACGGGGAGCTGTTTTTT